The T cell receptor (beta chain) under discussion was sequenced for a study of cytomegalovirus exposure and HLA in healthy donors. Study results and caveats: Among TCR beta chains, those listed as cytomegalovirus-associated numbered more than 150. Accounts indicate the classifier identified cytomegalovirus status with strong specificity and sensitivity.

As regards this clone: Its antigen is unidentified.

Germline V gives CDR1 SGHRS, CDR2 YFSETQ. J was trimmed by 8 bases and V by 0 bases; bases with no gene match: 8. This CDR3 comprises 17 residues. Assay: immunoSEQ multiplex PCR; the TCRdb copy retains only in-frame clones and omits some. The sample records 280,000 or so clones, approximately 87% being singletons. This sequence joins TRBV5-1 and TRBJ2-2; TRBD2 agrees at 12 bases. The TCR comes from a woman aged 18-35 years in good health and CMV-seronegative. Sequencing was performed on PBMCs. CDR3 sequence: CASSLAASGRAAGELFF. CDR3 DNA: TGCGCCAGCAGCTTGGCGGCTAGCGGGAGGGCCGCAGGGGAGCTGTTTTTT. Drawing the rest from reference TRBV5-1 and TRBJ2-2, the complete variable domain is KAGVTQTPRYLIKTRGQQVTLSCSPISGHRSVSWYQQTPGQGLQFLFEYFSETQRNKGNFPGRFSGRQFSNSRSEMNVSTLELGDSALYLCASSLAASGRAAGELFFGEGSRLTVL.